The 9 T cell receptor beta chains reported below all come from one sample, sequenced in a study of regulatory T cells in long-lasting Graves disease. Arm-PCR of CDR3 regions and iRepertoire HTBI primers were used to build TCR beta libraries. TCRdb ran MiXCR on the multiplex PCR reads and lists one entry per CDR3 protein. The table shows 400,000 to 500,000 distinct CDR3 sequences, with under 25% occurring only once. The time point is: persistent/refractory GD, antithyroid drugs over 5 years with positive TRAb. PBMCs were the source of the RNA used for TCR sequencing. Sequencing was performed on peripheral blood mononuclear cells (PBMCs), taken when the disease was refractory, from a patient treated with antithyroid drugs. The receptor set was obtained from a female donor with Graves disease.

This clonotype has at least ten counts. The rearrangement uses TRBV28 and TRBJ2-5; weak D call: TRBD2 (6 bases). Germline V gene sequence: CDR1 MDHEN, CDR2 SYDVKM. This CDR3 region has 14 residues. V lost 7 bases to trimming and J lost 5 bases, with 17 bases between them. The CDR3 nucleotides are TGTGCCAGCAACCTGCGGGGTTCGGGGGAGACCCAGTACTTC. Protein: CASNLRGSGETQYF.

This clonotype has ten or more counts. This chain links TRBV2 with TRBJ1-5, with 9 bases matching TRBD1. This CDR3 region has 14 residues. V trimming: 7 bases; J trimming: 4 bases; junction bases outside the gene matches: 5. CDR1 SNHLY and CDR2 FYNNEI come from the germline V gene. CDR3 region: CASKRTGDNQPQHF. Written as DNA, the CDR3 is TGTGCCAGCAAAAGGACAGGGGATAATCAGCCCCAGCATTTT.

The chain uses TRBV28 and TRBJ2-3, with D hard to call. The germline V gene has CDR1 MDHEN and CDR2 SYDVKM. This CDR3 contains 18 residues. Trimming pared 2 bases from V and 2 bases from J, leaving 20 bases between. The DNA of the CDR3 is TGTGCCAGCAGTTTAGTTCTGGGGTCGTCCCCTTTCACAGATACGCAGTATTTT. This encodes CASSLVLGSSPFTDTQYF.

The table lists this clonotype with many counts. The chain carries TRBV7-2 and TRBJ2-5, with D maybe TRBD1 (6 bases). With 1 base removed from V and 2 bases from J, the gap between germline ends came to 20 bases. The CDR3 is 18 residues long. CDR1 is SGHTA and CDR2 is FQGNSA in the germline V gene. CDR3 loop: CASSLVAGRGRNQETQYF. The CDR3 bases are TGTGCCAGCAGCTTAGTGGCAGGAAGGGGGAGAAATCAAGAGACCCAGTACTTC.

This clonotype was detected many times. The rearrangement joins TRBV2 to TRBJ2-5; D call uncertain. V was shortened by 4 bases and J by 1 base, with 7 bases between the two germline ends. Germline V gene sequence: CDR1 SNHLY, CDR2 FYNNEI. CDR3 length equals 13 residues. CDR3 DNA sequence: TGTGCCAGCAGTGCAGCATTCCAAGAGACCCAGTACTTC. Encoded protein: CASSAAFQETQYF.

The V gene is TRBV6-7, the J gene TRBJ2-3; 7 bases are a match to TRBD2. TRBV6-7 is given ORF status, its function remaining uncertain. The CDR3 is made up of 15 amino acids. V shed 5 bases and J 2 bases; nucleotides not matched to a gene: 7. CDR3 amino acids: CASSASSGVTDTQYF. The CDR3 DNA sequence: TGTGCCAGCAGTGCGTCAAGCGGGGTCACAGATACGCAGTATTTT.

This clonotype showed up many times. The CDR3 sequence is CASSLELAYNNEQFF. The CDR3 DNA follows: TGTGCCAGCAGTTTAGAACTAGCGTACAACAATGAGCAGTTCTTC. V usage is TRBV12-3 or TRBV12-4 and J usage is TRBJ2-1, with 7 nucleotides matching TRBD2. V was clipped by 1 base and J by 5 bases; unmatched bases: 5. The CDR3 contains 15 residues.

The chain uses TRBV6-1 and TRBJ1-1, with no clear D. Trimming took off 5 bases at V and 3 bases at J, with 13 bases between the two ends. The germline V gene encodes CDR1 MNHNS and CDR2 SASEGT. The CDR3 sequence is 14 residues long. CDR3: CASSRSAGDTEAFF. DNA of the CDR3: TGTGCCAGCAGTCGCTCGGCGGGAGACACTGAAGCTTTCTTT.

This clonotype was seen more than once but under ten times. J is TRBJ1-4 and V is TRBV5-1, with unresolved D. Between the trimmed V and J ends, which lost 7 bases and 4 bases, there was a span of 8 bases. The V gene's germline CDR1 is SGHRS and CDR2 YFSETQ. The CDR3 has 12 amino acids. The CDR3 sequence is CASRWDNEKLFF. The DNA for the CDR3 is TGCGCCAGCCGTTGGGATAATGAAAAACTGTTTTTT.